This T cell receptor beta chain derives from a study of T cells in Graves' hyperthyroidism and ophthalmopathy. Study-wide background: Peripheral blood specimens were obtained at initial diagnosis, prior to any treatment. General study findings and limits: Ophthalmopathy was told apart from stable hyperthyroidism by a 13 V-J model.

This clonotype was picked up many times. Its antigen remains unknown. Subjects with ophthalmopathy showed a Clinical Activity Score no lower than 3, a NOSPECS grade no lower than 4, and a duration shorter than 3 months. The trim removed 0 bases at V and 4 bases at J, leaving 7 bases unmatched. Germline V gives CDR1 LGHDT, CDR2 YNNKEL (reference sequence). The CDR3 totals 16 residues. From RNA transcripts, TCR beta CDR3 regions were amplified. During a first-round RT-PCR of the TCR CDR3, the HTBI primer set was used. Each CDR3 protein gets one entry after TCRdb re-called the multiplex PCR reads with MiXCR. Here the sample spans about 290,000 distinct CDR3 sequences, around 19% being singletons.

Material: blood. The clonotype originates from a man aged 50 or older with Graves' ophthalmopathy. The V call is TRBV3-1, the J call TRBJ2-7; 9 bases are shared with TRBD1. CDR3 loop: CASSQDVGQGAYEQYF. Here the CDR3 DNA reads TGTGCCAGCAGCCAAGATGTGGGACAGGGTGCTTACGAGCAGTACTTC.